This T cell receptor (beta chain) was recorded in a study of cytomegalovirus exposure and HLA in healthy donors (dated by TCRdb to the late 2010s). Background on the whole study: An earlier analysis of several hundred of the donors reported around 280 Gb of sequence data and around 100 million unique TCR beta sequences obtained from some 170 million T cells. Typing coverage differed by locus: A, B, C, DRB1 and DQB1 were typed in about 620-640 donors, DQA1 in roughly 510, DPA1 in 606, and DPB1 in around 490. Among the roughly 370 genotyped donors, around 81% belonged to the genetic ancestry cluster associated with self-reported Caucasian donors. Across about 370 genotyped donors of the cohort, an average of roughly 230,000 unique TCR beta nucleotide sequences per donor were sequenced, and around 19% of those sequences were non-productive. Every repertoire in the discovery cohort had been generated on one and the same sequencing platform. Four to six DR-DQ haplotypes were handled as single units for association and clustering because linkage in the cohort was strong. Donor age, sex, ethnicity and CMV serostatus were compiled together with the repertoire data. The later analysis used no new phenotypic data to find candidate immune exposures, relying instead on TCR beta sequences and their occurrence across donors. In a later genetic analysis, genome-wide SNP genotypes for about three fifths of the 666 donors were used, and that subset was treated as a discovery cohort. A later analysis re-examined previously published TCR beta repertoires from roughly 720 donors and added high-resolution HLA genotyping to investigate patterns of TCR occurrence. The study combined high-throughput TCR immunosequencing, statistical association of individual TCRs with disease status, and machine learning to predict cytomegalovirus infection status. An early release that covered about 600 HLA-typed donors contained approximately 300 gigabases of sequencing data and around 85 million unique TCR sequences. The aim of the study was to test whether cataloging public T cell receptors could identify signatures of past pathogen exposure. Besides the first cohort of around 670 subjects, a separate validation cohort made up of roughly 120 different subjects was used. HLA typing included class I and class II loci at four-digit resolution. In an earlier analysis of several hundred of the donors, high-throughput TCR beta sequencing was used to judge whether each TCR beta V gene segment behaved as functional or pseudogenic. The T cell repertoires of 666 subjects were profiled by immunosequencing and related to cytomegalovirus serostatus. Overall study outcomes, separate from this receptor: A few of the identified cytomegalovirus-associated TCR beta chains were confirmed in vitro to be specific for cytomegalovirus antigens. Because the 87-base-pair reads could not distinguish some IMGT-functional V segments, including TRBV6-2 and TRBV6-3, those segments were excluded. Broadly in line with IMGT annotations, most TCR beta V segments showed up in productive rearrangements about 90% or about 30% of the time in an earlier analysis of approximately 600 of the donors. In a later genetic analysis, fewer N-insertions in productive TCRs were reported among donors in an Asian-associated ancestry cluster than the approximately 670-donor mean. Most TCR sequences were seen in very few donors, while some public TCRs were found in many individuals. Immune exposure information for the cohort was limited to CMV serostatus. The study gave a list of some 150 TCR beta chains associated with cytomegalovirus. A later analysis found that most CMV-associated TCR beta chains appeared HLA-restricted, with HLA associations seemingly driven largely by CMV exposure. Correlated functional status among segregating V segments might be attributable to linkage disequilibrium, but an unknown experimental factor could not be ruled out. A further reported finding was that TCR beta sequences accurately predicted the HLA-A and HLA-B alleles for most subjects in the first cohort. A group of highly shared sequence variants was considered likely to be a technical artifact of the sequencing pipeline. Strong co-occurrence of HLA alleles, especially DR and DQ, made assigning TCR associations to individual alleles difficult. The earlier analysis of fewer than 750 of the donors excluded roughly 17 rarely observed V segments, including chromosome 9 orphons, because counts were too low. In a later analysis, HLA-associated TCR beta chains showed more clonal expansion and lower generation probabilities than non-associated chains that were equally common. Sequencing depth was assumed to be roughly uniform across donors in the presence/absence analyses, though that assumption may not hold. This cohort had only TCR beta chains sequenced, and the lack of alpha or paired-chain data limited which features could be detected. Because HLA typing was missing for some donors at each locus, association tests included only the typed subset. Specific HLA alleles were associated with 15,000 to 20,000 TCR beta sequences at a false discovery rate of 0.05 in a later analysis. A later analysis reported that several top co-occurrence clusters appeared linked to parvovirus B19, influenza, CMV and Epstein-Barr virus. In both the original and validation cohorts, the classifier was reported to diagnose cytomegalovirus status with high specificity and sensitivity. According to a later analysis, TCR association rates differed among HLA loci, with DRB1 alleles showing the most associated TCRs and HLA-C alleles showing the fewest. According to the authors, the approach could potentially be generalized to other disease states and immunological phenotypes. A later genetic analysis associated a missense DCLRE1C variant with V-gene and J-gene trimming of TCR beta chains, and an independent cohort replicated the association.

Regarding this clone: Its antigen is still unknown. The input lacks base qualities; no much larger clone sits a single base away.

The library came from the immunoSEQ multiplex PCR assay. A mixture of 60 forward primers for TCR Vbeta segments and 13 reverse primers for TCR Jbeta segments was used in the multiplex PCR. A multiplex PCR assay on genomic DNA amplified the CDR3 region of rearranged TCR beta genes. On the Illumina HiSeq System, the amplified TCR beta libraries were sequenced as 87-base-pair reads. In the paper's pipeline: A later analysis counted approximately 76 million unique TCR beta chains across the roughly 700 repertoires, and some 11 million of these chains were shared by at least two donors. To remove PCR and sequencing errors, raw reads were error-corrected and collapsed into unique sequences using a nearest-neighbor algorithm that merged closely related sequences. V, D and J gene segments were assigned by aligning CDR3 sequences to IMGT reference sequences. For a sequence to be retained, a match of at least six nucleotides to both a V gene segment and a J gene segment was required. A rearrangement counted as productive if the CDR3 had no stop codons and remained in frame with V and J, and every other rearrangement counted as non-productive. CDR3 was defined according to IMGT convention as the region running from the second conserved V-encoded cysteine to the conserved J-encoded phenylalanine. The earlier analysis of 500 to 650 of the donors excluded any sequence lacking an unambiguous match to a single V gene segment. In an earlier analysis of around 590 of the donors, a V segment was called functional when productive rearrangements were above 56.7%, and segregating when the standard deviation between donors exceeded 5%. To diagnose cytomegalovirus status from the catalog of TCR beta chain sequences, a statistical classification framework was built. V and J gene assignment, in a later analysis, came from comparing TCR nucleotide sequences with IMGT/GENE-DB human TR gene sequences. A later analysis assigned CDR3 sequences and most-parsimonious VDJ recombination scenarios with the TCRdist pipeline. In a later analysis, each TCR beta chain was defined by its CDR3 amino acid sequence together with its V-gene family, and reads lacking a unique V-gene family were excluded. As a way to deal with suspected cross-contamination and a sequencing artifact, a later analysis dropped 450 to 700 nucleotide sequences that were highly shared and had low generation probability. In a later analysis, a clonal expansion index for each public chain was calculated from normalized within-repertoire ranks of inferred template counts. In a later analysis, generation probabilities were computed with a VDJ recombination model fitted to out-of-frame rearrangements, and the resulting probabilities were checked against IGoR. In a later analysis, hypergeometric tests were used to score TCR-TCR, TCR-HLA and TCR-CMV co-occurrence, with a repertoire-size bias correction applied to TCR pairs. In a later analysis, false discovery rates were estimated by permuting HLA or CMV assignments 20 times. In a later analysis, co-occurring TCRs were grouped using DBSCAN, with TCRdist sequence similarity added in when clustering inside HLA-allele-positive subsets. Repertoires with fewer than 30,000 or more than 120,000 public chains were left out of co-occurrence clustering, as were five repertoires with anomalous nucleotide sharing. Sourced from immuneACCESS, this table was stored by TCRdb with only in-frame sequences that have V and J called. A share of the clones is absent; for the studies checked, an unresolved V gene accounts for under half, and the remainder has no known explanation. V, J and clone size are taken as reported in that table, and D and trimming were inferred from the DNA itself. This sample is represented by approximately 89,000 clones; approximately 80% of them were singletons. Roughly 3.6% of the sample is taken by the ten largest.

The cohort comprised hundreds of healthy bone marrow donors. At the time of sampling, all cohort members were nominally healthy, though unrecorded immune exposures were likely present. The donor tested CMV seronegative, placing the donor among the 352 seronegative members of the cohort. Every donor gave a peripheral blood sample, and the peripheral blood mononuclear cells from that sample were used for TCR beta sequencing. Genomic DNA was extracted from the blood cell samples with the Qiagen DNeasy Blood Extraction Kit. Trimming removed 4 bases from V and 2 bases from J, leaving 10 bases between the germline ends. Counted from cysteine to phenylalanine, this CDR3 has 14 amino acids. The read is trimmed to its CDR3 DNA, 42 bases read in frame from base 1. The germline V gene supplies CDR1 MGHRA and CDR2 YSYEKL.

Recombination connected TRBV4-1 to TRBJ2-3; the D region possibly corresponds to TRBD2 (6 bases align). Sequencing input: PBMCs. The receptor was isolated from a man aged 25-45 years in good health and CMV-seronegative. CDR3 sequence: CASSRDSATDTQYF. The bases read TGCGCCAGCAGCCGGGACTCCGCCACAGATACGCAGTATTTT.